This T cell receptor beta chain was sequenced in a study of response to subunit inactivated influenza vaccine. The V and J ends lost 4 bases and 2 bases, in that order; junction bases with no gene match: 11. CDR1 and CDR2 (germline): SGHDT, YYEEEE. This CDR3 has 18 residues. Study results and caveats: New T cells are recruited in small numbers by each seasonal influenza vaccination, according to the authors' suggestion.

With regard to this clonotype: Its antigen is unknown.

In TCRdb, the RT-PCR reads were re-called with MiXCR into one record per CDR3 protein. The sample records around 540,000 distinct CDR3 sequences, about 11% being singletons. The genes are TRBV5-6 and TRBJ2-7; 14 nucleotides agree with TRBD2. The TCR sequence derives from a man aged 50 to 60 who received an inactivated influenza vaccine. Here the sequenced sample was PBMCs from blood, taken on the day of vaccination. The CDR3 sequence is CASSARGLAGVLAYEQYF. CDR3 in DNA: TGTGCCAGCAGCGCCCGGGGACTAGCGGGAGTATTGGCCTACGAGCAGTACTTC.